Below, one T cell receptor (beta chain) is given with its context. Its antigen is still unknown. The entry originates in a study of Ad26.COV2.S vaccination and SARS-CoV-2 variants. Study conclusions and caveats: People given the vaccine had a wider spike-specific TCR breadth than placebo recipients did. The breadth of spike-specific CD8+ and CD4+ T cell responses after vaccination was reportedly substantial. Analyses of TCR breadth and depth may have underestimated total T cell responses.

Noted treatment: around 19 received Ad26.COV2.S at low or high dose, single or two shots; 5 received placebo; per-sample allocation not given. Following the first vaccine or placebo injection, samples were taken on day 63. Ad26 vector vaccine expressed Wuhan-strain SARS-CoV-2 spike. The germline V and J ends were trimmed by 0 bases and 6 bases, with 14 bases remaining between them. Germline loops: CDR1 MNHEY, CDR2 SVGAGI. There are 15 residues in the CDR3. The data were produced by immunoSEQ multiplex PCR, yet TCRdb's version contains in-frame clones alone and is incomplete. Of about 460,000 clones in the sample, 89% were seen once.

The rearrangement links TRBV6-5 to TRBJ1-1; no reliable D call. The clonotype comes from a person aged 18 to 59 who received the Ad26.COV2.S COVID-19 vaccine or a placebo. The sample was peripheral blood, taken in a trial of Ad26.COV2.S vaccine versus placebo. The CDR3 here is CASSYSSSRRAEAFF. The CDR3 region has the DNA TGTGCCAGCAGTTACTCGAGTAGTCGACGGGCTGAAGCTTTCTTT.